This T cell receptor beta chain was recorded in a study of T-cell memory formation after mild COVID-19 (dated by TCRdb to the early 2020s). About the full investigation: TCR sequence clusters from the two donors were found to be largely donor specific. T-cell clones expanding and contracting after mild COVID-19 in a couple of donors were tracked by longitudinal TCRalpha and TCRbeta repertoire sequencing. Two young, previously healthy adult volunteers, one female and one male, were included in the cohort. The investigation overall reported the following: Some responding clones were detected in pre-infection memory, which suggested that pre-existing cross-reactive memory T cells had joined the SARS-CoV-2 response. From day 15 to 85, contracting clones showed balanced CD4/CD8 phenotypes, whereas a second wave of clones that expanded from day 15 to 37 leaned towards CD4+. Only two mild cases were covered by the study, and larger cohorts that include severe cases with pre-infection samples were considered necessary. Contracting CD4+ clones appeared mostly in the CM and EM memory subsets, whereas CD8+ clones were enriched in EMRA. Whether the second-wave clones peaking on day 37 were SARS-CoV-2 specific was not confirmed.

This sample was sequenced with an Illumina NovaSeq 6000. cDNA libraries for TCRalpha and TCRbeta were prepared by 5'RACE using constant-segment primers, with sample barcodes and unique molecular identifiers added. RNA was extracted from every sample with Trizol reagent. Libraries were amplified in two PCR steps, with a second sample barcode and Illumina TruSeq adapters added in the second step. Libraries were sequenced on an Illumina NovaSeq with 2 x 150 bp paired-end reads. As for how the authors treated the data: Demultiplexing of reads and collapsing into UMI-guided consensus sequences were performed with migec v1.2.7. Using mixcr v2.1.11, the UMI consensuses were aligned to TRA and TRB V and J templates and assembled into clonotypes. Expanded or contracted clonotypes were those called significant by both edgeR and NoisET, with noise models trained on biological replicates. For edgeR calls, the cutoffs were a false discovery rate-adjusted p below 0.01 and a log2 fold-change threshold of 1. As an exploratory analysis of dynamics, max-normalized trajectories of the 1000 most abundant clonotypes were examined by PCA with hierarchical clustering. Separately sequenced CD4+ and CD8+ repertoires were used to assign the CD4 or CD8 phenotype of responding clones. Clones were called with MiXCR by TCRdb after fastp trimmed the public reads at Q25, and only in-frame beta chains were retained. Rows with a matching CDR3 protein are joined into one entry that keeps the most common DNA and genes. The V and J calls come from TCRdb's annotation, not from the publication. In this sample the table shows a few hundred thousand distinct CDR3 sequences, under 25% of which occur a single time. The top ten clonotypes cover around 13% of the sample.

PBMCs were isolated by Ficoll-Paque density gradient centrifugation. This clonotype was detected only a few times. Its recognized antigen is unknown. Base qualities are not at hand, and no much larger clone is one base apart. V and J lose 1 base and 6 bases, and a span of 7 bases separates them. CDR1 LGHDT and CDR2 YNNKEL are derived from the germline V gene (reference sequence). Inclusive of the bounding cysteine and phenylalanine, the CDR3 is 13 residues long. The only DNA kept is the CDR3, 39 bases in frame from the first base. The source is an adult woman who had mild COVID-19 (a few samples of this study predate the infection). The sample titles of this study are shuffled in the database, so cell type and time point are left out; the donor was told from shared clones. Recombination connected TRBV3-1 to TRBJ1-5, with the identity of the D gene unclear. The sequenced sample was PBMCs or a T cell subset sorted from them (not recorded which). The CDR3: CASSQAAGQPQHF. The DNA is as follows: TGTGCCAGCAGCCAAGCCGCGGGTCAGCCCCAGCATTTT.